The text below deals with one TCR beta chain. The data were obtained in a study of control samples from healthy donors and cancer patients. Clones were read by immunoSEQ multiplex PCR, and TCRdb kept only the in-frame ones, dropping some. Among around 180,000 clones listed, 90% to 95% were seen once. The ends were cut back, 0 bases at V and 7 bases at J, with 5 bases in the middle. The CDR3 spans 13 residues. Germline V gives CDR1 SGHNT, CDR2 YYREEE (reference sequence). Material: blood. The clonotype was recovered from a woman aged 18-30 years in good health. V and J are TRBV5-4 and TRBJ1-6; the D is unclear. The CDR3: CASSLDGNSPLHF. The CDR3 DNA follows: TGTGCCAGCAGCTTGGACGGGAATTCACCCCTCCACTTT.